These T cell receptor beta chains were read from a single sample in a study of OX40 agonist ivuxolimab in advanced cancers. Assay: immunoSEQ multiplex PCR; the TCRdb copy retains only in-frame clones and omits some. This repertoire shows just under 95,000 clones, roughly 87% found once; its top ten account for under 0.35%. This specimen consisted of CD4+ or CD8+ T cells sorted from blood, obtained in a trial of the OX40 agonist ivuxolimab. The source of these receptors is an adult with an advanced solid tumor such as melanoma, head and neck, liver or kidney cancer. The conserved cysteine and the conserved F or W are not part of the CDR3 here. A D gene is named only where the DNA matches it firmly.

>TRBJ1-4|TRBD1|TRBV23-1|12
ASSRRTGNEKLF
>TRBJ2-1|NA|TRBV6-1|15
ASSEVAGALSYNEQF
>TRBJ2-5|TRBD1|TRBV5-1|13
ASSSGTGREETQY
>TRBJ1-5|TRBD1|TRBV30|12
AWSVSGQGKPQH
>TRBJ2-1|TRBD1|TRBV6-4|14
ASSLHGTGGPNEQF
>TRBJ2-1|NA|TRBV7-2|12
ASSPKGDYNEQF
>TRBJ1-4|TRBD1|TRBV5-1|12
ASSFLTGDEKLF
>TRBJ1-5|TRBD1|TRBV5-1|13
ASSLGQGDNQPQH
>NA|NA|TRBV28|15
ASTLGGFGKLTYEQY
>TRBJ2-2|NA|TRBV6-6|14
ASSPIVGQRTGELF
>TRBJ1-5|NA|TRBV5-1|11
ASSPFSNQPQH
>TRBJ1-1|TRBD1|TRBV7-9|12
ASSLGTGDTEAF
>TRBJ1-5|NA|TRBV7-2|13
ASSAQGGSNQPQH
>TRBJ2-5|NA|TRBV19|13
ASSTQGRDQETQY
>TRBJ1-3|NA|TRBV30|12
AWSGGDSGNTIY
>TRBJ1-5|NA|TRBV7-2|11
ASRSVSNQPQH
>TRBJ1-1|NA|TRBV15|10
ATSRREGGAF
>TRBJ2-3|NA|TRBV5-4|11
ASSFIGRDTQY
>TRBJ1-2|NA|TRBV2|11
ASSENPNYGYT
>TRBJ1-2|NA|TRBV6-1|13
ASSPLWGRGDGYT
>TRBJ2-1|NA|TRBV7-2|12
ASSLASLVDEQF
>TRBJ1-4|TRBD1|TRBV5-6|13
ASSLVGQGLEKLF
>TRBJ2-5|NA|TRBV29-1|11
SVEGHGQETQY
>TRBJ1-4|NA|TRBV5-1|12
ASSFRGPNEKLF
>TRBJ2-3|TRBD2|TRBV9|13
ASKSGGALSDTQY
>TRBJ2-7|NA|TRBV19|13
ASSLLPAGPYEQY
>TRBJ1-1|NA|TRBV30|10
AWIRGRPEAF
>TRBJ2-7|TRBD2|TRBV4-3|12
ASSQEGRVGEQY